The clone carrying this T cell receptor (beta chain) was counted between two and nine times. The target antigen is unknown. The data are from a study of shared clonotypes between healthy human individuals. Study background: Each donor contributed plates that comprised three CD4 naive, three CD4 memory, two CD8 naive and one CD8 memory.

Sequencing was performed with immunoSEQ multiplex PCR; in TCRdb, only in-frame clones are kept and a portion is missing. The profile shows 980,000 or so clones, roughly 72% of them singletons. General observations from the study: Only a few donors were included, so the genetic and exposure-history diversity represented was limited. Clonotype sharing among donors was expected to depend on sequencing depth. Estimated richness values were generally larger in naive subsets than in memory subsets.

V was clipped by 10 bases and J by 0 bases, with 12 bases between them. Germline V gene sequence: CDR1 ENHRY, CDR2 SYGVKD. CDR3 length: 14 amino acids. V and J are TRBV10-3 and TRBJ2-2; possibly TRBD1 for D (6 bases). The material sequenced was memory CD4+ T cells sorted from blood. Stated subset: CD45RA-negative fraction. The receptor comes from a man between 18 and 29 years old in good health. CDR3 in DNA: TGTGCCACGAGGGACACACCGAACACCGGGGAGCTGTTTTTT. This gives the protein CATRDTPNTGELFF.